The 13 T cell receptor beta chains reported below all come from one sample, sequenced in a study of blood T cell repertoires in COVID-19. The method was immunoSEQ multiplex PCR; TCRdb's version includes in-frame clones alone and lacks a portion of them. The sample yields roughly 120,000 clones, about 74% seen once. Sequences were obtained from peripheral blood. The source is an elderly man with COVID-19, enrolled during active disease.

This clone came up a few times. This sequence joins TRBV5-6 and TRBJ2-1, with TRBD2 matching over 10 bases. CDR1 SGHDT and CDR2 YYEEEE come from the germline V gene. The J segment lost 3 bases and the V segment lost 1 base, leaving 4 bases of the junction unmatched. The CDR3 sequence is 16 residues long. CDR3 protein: CASSLTSGVFYNEQFF. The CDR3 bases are TGTGCCAGCAGCTTGACTAGCGGGGTTTTCTACAATGAGCAGTTCTTC.

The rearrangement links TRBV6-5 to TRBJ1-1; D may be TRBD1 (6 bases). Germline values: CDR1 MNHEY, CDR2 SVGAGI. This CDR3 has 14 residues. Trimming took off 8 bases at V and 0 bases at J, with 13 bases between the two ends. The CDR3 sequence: CASRGGGLNTEAFF. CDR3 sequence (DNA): TGTGCCAGCCGGGGAGGGGGTTTGAACACTGAAGCTTTCTTT.

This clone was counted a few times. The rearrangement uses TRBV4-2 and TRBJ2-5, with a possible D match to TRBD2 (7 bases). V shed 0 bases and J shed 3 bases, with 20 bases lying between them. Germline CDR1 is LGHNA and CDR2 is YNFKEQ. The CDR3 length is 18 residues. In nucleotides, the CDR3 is TGTGCCAGCAGCCAAGAAGGGGGGGCTTGGACTGGAGAAGAGACCCAGTACTTC. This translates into CASSQEGGAWTGEETQYF.

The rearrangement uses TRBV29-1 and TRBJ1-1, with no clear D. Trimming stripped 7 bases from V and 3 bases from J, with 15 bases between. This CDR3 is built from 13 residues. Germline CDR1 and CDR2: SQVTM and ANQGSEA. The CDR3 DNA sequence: TGCAGCGCCCGATGGGCGGGCCACACTGAAGCTTTCTTT. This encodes CSARWAGHTEAFF.

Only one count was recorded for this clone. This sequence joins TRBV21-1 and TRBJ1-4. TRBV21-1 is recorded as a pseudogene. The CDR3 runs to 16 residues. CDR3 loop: CASSRTKAGLNEKLFF. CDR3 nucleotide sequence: TGTGCCAGCAGCCGAACGAAGGCGGGGCTTAATGAAAAACTGTTTTTT.

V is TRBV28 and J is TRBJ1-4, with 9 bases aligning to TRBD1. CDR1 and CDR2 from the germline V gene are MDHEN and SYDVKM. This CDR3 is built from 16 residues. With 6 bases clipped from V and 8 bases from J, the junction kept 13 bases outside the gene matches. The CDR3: CASSPGGQGIGEKLFF. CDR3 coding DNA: TGTGCCAGCAGCCCCGGGGGACAGGGTATTGGAGAAAAACTGTTTTTT.

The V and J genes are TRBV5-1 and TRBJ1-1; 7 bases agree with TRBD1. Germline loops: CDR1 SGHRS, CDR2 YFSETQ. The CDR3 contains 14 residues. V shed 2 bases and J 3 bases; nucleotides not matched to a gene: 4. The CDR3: CASSLVQGDTEAFF. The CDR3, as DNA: TGCGCCAGCAGCTTAGTTCAGGGGGACACTGAAGCTTTCTTT.

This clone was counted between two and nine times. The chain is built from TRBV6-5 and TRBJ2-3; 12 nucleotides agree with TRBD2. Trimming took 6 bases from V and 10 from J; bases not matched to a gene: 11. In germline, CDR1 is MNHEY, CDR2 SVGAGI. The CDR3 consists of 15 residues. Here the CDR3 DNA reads TGTGCCAGCAGCCCGACTAGCGGGAGTGAAGTGGCGCAGTATTTT. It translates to CASSPTSGSEVAQYF.

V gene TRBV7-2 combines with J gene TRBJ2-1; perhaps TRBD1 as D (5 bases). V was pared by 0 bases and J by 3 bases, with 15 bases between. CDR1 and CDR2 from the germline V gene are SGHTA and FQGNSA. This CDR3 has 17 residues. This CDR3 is CASSLAVISQGYNEQFF. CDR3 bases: TGTGCCAGCAGCTTAGCGGTGATCTCCCAGGGCTACAATGAGCAGTTCTTC.

CDR3 bases: TGCAGTTCCCGACAGGAGAACACTGAAGCTTTCTTT. This codes for CSSRQENTEAFF. This chain uses TRBV29-1 with TRBJ1-1; tentative D call: TRBD1 (6 bases). The germline gives CDR1 SQVTM, CDR2 ANQGSEA. This CDR3 has 12 amino acids.

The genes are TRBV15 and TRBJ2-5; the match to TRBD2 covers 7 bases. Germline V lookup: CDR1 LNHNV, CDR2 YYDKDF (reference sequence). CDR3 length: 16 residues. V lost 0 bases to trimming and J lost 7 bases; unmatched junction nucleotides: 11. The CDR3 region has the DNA TGTGCCACCAGCAGAGAACCTGCGGGGAGGGGCGGGACCCAGTACTTC. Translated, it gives CATSREPAGRGGTQYF.

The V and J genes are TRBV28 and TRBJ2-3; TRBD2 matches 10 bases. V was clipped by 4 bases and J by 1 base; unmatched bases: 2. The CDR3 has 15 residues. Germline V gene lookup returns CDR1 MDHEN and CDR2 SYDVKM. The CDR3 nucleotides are TGTGCCAGCAGTTCTAGCGGGAGCGGCACAGATACGCAGTATTTT. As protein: CASSSSGSGTDTQYF.

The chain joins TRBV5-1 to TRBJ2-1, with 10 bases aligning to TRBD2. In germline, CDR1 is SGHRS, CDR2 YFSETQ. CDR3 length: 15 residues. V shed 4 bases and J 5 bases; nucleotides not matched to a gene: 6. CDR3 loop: CASSDSGRSDNEQFF. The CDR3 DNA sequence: TGCGCCAGCAGCGATAGCGGGAGGAGCGACAATGAGCAGTTCTTC. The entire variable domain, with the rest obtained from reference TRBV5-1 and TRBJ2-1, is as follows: KAGVTQTPRYLIKTRGQQVTLSCSPISGHRSVSWYQQTPGQGLQFLFEYFSETQRNKGNFPGRFSGRQFSNSRSEMNVSTLELGDSALYLCASSDSGRSDNEQFFGPGTRLTVL.